The 14 T cell receptor beta chains below come from one sample, sequenced in a study of a mutant IDH1 vaccine in newly diagnosed glioma. These TCRs are of unknown antigen specificity. Time point described: week 5, during vaccination. All doses held 300 ug of mutant IDH1 20-mer peptide, with topical imiquimod. Clones were read by immunoSEQ multiplex PCR, and TCRdb kept only the in-frame ones, dropping some. In the table there are over 30,000 clones, about 56% of which are singletons. The material sequenced was PBMCs, taken from a glioma patient whose treatment included an IDH1 peptide vaccine. The receptors derive from a woman aged 18 to 35 with glioma.

The chain combines TRBV12-5 with TRBJ1-1, with unresolved D. Per germline, CDR1 LGHNT and CDR2 FRNRAP. CDR3 length: 16 amino acids. Trimming removed 0 bases at V and 1 base at J, with 12 bases between. CDR3 DNA: TGTGCTAGTGGTTTGGTACTAGGAGTCTCGAACACTGAAGCTTTCTTT. This sequence encodes CASGLVLGVSNTEAFF.

The gene calls are TRBV19 and TRBJ1-1; D is unclear. This CDR3 has 17 residues. The germline gives CDR1 LNHDA, CDR2 SQIVND (reference sequence). Trimming stripped 0 bases from V and 1 base from J, with 15 bases between. Written as DNA, the CDR3 is TGTGCCAGTAGTATAGATCACGTGCGGATGGGGAACACTGAAGCTTTCTTT. Its translation is CASSIDHVRMGNTEAFF.

The chain uses TRBV7-9 and TRBJ2-1; no definite D call. V lost 5 bases and J lost 7, with 12 bases in between. This CDR3 is 13 amino acids long. Germline assignment: CDR1 SEHNR and CDR2 FQNEAQ (reference sequence). The CDR3 bases are TGTGCCAGCAGCCCCGACCCCGATAATGAGCAGTTCTTC. Amino acid sequence: CASSPDPDNEQFF.

The chain employs TRBV6-1 and TRBJ1-4; D is perhaps TRBD1 (5 bases). CDR1 and CDR2 (germline): MNHNS, SASEGT. The V and J ends lost 3 bases and 0 bases respectively, with 14 bases between them. This CDR3 spans 17 amino acids. CDR3 in amino acids: CASSDSDSSATNEKLFF. The DNA of the CDR3 is TGTGCCAGCAGTGATTCCGACAGCTCTGCAACTAATGAAAAACTGTTTTTT.

This chain uses TRBV18 with TRBJ2-7; possible D gene TRBD2, 5 bases. The CDR3 has 13 residues. The ends were cut back, 0 bases at V and 4 bases at J, with 7 bases in the middle. In germline, CDR1 is KGHSH, CDR2 LQKENI. The CDR3 coding sequence is TGTGCCAGCTCACCACCGAGGGCTTACGAGCAGTACTTC. It codes for CASSPPRAYEQYF.

This clone was counted a few times. The V call is TRBV29-1, the J call TRBJ2-7, with TRBD2 identical over 9 bases. Trimming took 7 bases from V and 7 from J; bases not matched to a gene: 11. Germline V lookup: CDR1 SQVTM, CDR2 ANQGSEA. The CDR3 spans 13 residues. This CDR3 is CSAGTSHKSEQYF. The DNA for the CDR3 is TGCAGCGCTGGGACTAGCCATAAGAGTGAGCAGTACTTC.

The chain uses TRBV5-4 and TRBJ1-2; weak D call: TRBD1 (6 bases). The CDR3 runs to 13 residues. Trimming removed 0 bases at V and 7 bases at J, with 10 bases between. Germline CDR1 SGHNT, CDR2 YYREEE (reference sequence). CDR3 sequence: CASSLGTGFGYTF. The CDR3 DNA follows: TGTGCCAGCAGCTTGGGAACAGGGTTTGGCTACACCTTC.

The V and J genes are TRBV25-1 and TRBJ2-2; D is perhaps TRBD1 (5 bases). CDR3 length: 16 residues. CDR1 and CDR2 (germline): MGHDK, SYGVNS. The germline V and J ends were trimmed by 10 bases and 0 bases, with 18 bases remaining between them. The CDR3 loop reads CANLTLPGPNTGELFF. The CDR3 coding sequence is TGTGCCAACCTTACCCTACCAGGGCCGAACACCGGGGAGCTGTTTTTT.

The chain employs TRBV6-4 and TRBJ2-2, with unresolved D. There are 13 residues in the CDR3. Germline CDR1 MRHNA, CDR2 SNTAGT. V shed 2 bases and J shed 8 bases, with 9 bases lying between them. The CDR3, as DNA: TGTGCCAGCAGTGACATCGATGGAGGGGAGCTGTTTTTT. Amino acid sequence: CASSDIDGGELFF.

V is TRBV29-1 and J is TRBJ2-2; D unresolved. The CDR3 has 13 residues. Trimming left V 3 bases short and J 5 bases short, with 10 bases between. Germline V lookup: CDR1 SQVTM, CDR2 ANQGSEA. CDR3 DNA: TGCAGCGTTGACCCCATAGGGACCGGGGAGCTGTTTTTT. Residues: CSVDPIGTGELFF.

This chain links TRBV4-2 with TRBJ1-1; 8 nucleotides line up with TRBD1. V was pared by 0 bases and J by 4 bases, with 7 bases of the junction left unmatched. CDR1 is LGHNA, CDR2 YNFKEQ, per germline. The CDR3 is made up of 16 amino acids. The CDR3 sequence: CASSQDPATGVTEAFF. The CDR3 DNA reads as TGTGCCAGCAGCCAAGATCCAGCGACAGGGGTCACTGAAGCTTTCTTT.

The sample holds one count of this clone. This chain connects TRBV19 to TRBJ2-7; no firm D call. Germline V lookup: CDR1 LNHDA, CDR2 SQIVND (reference sequence). Trimming left V 4 bases short and J 0 bases short, with 7 bases between. The CDR3 is 13 amino acids. CDR3 amino acids: CASSSGISYEQYF. Written as DNA, the CDR3 is TGTGCCAGTAGTAGTGGGATCTCCTACGAGCAGTACTTC.

The genes are TRBV2 and TRBJ2-1; TRBD1 aligns across 9 bases. V was clipped by 7 bases and J by 2 bases; unmatched bases: 9. Germline V CDR1 and CDR2: SNHLY, FYNNEI. The CDR3 has 16 amino acids. CDR3 amino acids: CASTRRDRETYNEQFF. CDR3 DNA sequence: TGTGCCAGCACCAGAAGGGACAGGGAAACCTACAATGAGCAGTTCTTC.

This clone was recorded a few times. The rearrangement uses TRBV4-2 and TRBJ1-1, with 8 bases matching TRBD1. The germline CDR1 and CDR2 sequences are LGHNA and YNFKEQ. The V and J ends lost 0 bases and 6 bases, in that order; junction bases with no gene match: 12. The CDR3 consists of 17 residues. The CDR3 here is CASSQEQGGLYGAEAFF. CDR3 sequence (DNA): TGTGCCAGCAGCCAAGAACAGGGGGGACTCTATGGCGCTGAAGCTTTCTTT.